The clone carrying this TCR beta chain was observed a few times. The data originate from a study of T cell repertoires in cytomegalovirus infection. TCRdb fed the reads into MiXCR, producing one record per CDR3 protein. The table includes around 350,000 distinct CDR3 sequences, 15% to 20% detected once. This clonotype originated in a human donor in good health (CMV status not recorded). Some clones in this sample may be carry-over from other donors' samples. The sequenced sample was PBMCs.

Here the CDR3 reads CASSLDGEISDTQYF. CDR3 sequence (DNA): TGTGCCAGCAGCTTAGATGGGGAAATCTCAGATACGCAGTATTTT. This rearrangement joins TRBV7-9 to TRBJ2-3; D not resolved. The CDR3 sequence is 15 residues long. The ends were cut back, 1 base at V and 4 bases at J, with 12 bases in the middle. CDR1 is SEHNR, CDR2 FQNEAQ, per germline (reference sequence).